This T cell receptor (beta chain) was sequenced during a study of T cell responses to AZD1222 COVID-19 vaccine. Study conclusions and caveats: Epitopes outside B.1.351 and B.1.1.7 mutated regions reportedly drew nearly half of spike TCRs. Baseline seropositivity characterized only six AZD1222 recipients.

TCRdb keeps only in-frame clones here, not all; method: immunoSEQ multiplex PCR. This table holds some 140,000 clones, around 90% found once. Regarding this clone: The target antigen is unknown.

This CDR3 spans 13 amino acids. Germline V gene data show CDR1 as LGHDT and CDR2 as YNNKEL (reference sequence). V was pared by 2 bases and J by 8 bases, with 9 bases between. The TCR comes from an adult in good health. The V and J genes are TRBV3-1 (or the pseudogene TRBV3-2) and TRBJ1-4; unclear D gene. The specimen was peripheral blood, collected on day 0 of AZD1222 vaccination. CDR3 sequence: CASSQRRSEKLFF. Written as DNA, the CDR3 is TGTGCCAGCAGCCAACGGAGGAGCGAAAAACTGTTTTTT.